Below, one T cell receptor beta chain is given with its context. Profiled with immunoSEQ multiplex PCR; TCRdb holds only in-frame clones, not every one. The sample shows 270,000 or so clones, 85% to 90% of them seen only once. This sample is drawn from a study of blood T cell repertoires in COVID-19. The germline V gene has CDR1 LGHDT and CDR2 YNNKEL (reference sequence). Trimming removed 4 bases from V and 2 bases from J; junction bases left unmatched: 9. The CDR3 covers 17 residues. The chain is built from TRBV3-1 (or the pseudogene TRBV3-2) and TRBJ1-1; TRBD1 aligns across 11 bases. Sequencing used PBMCs or T cells enriched from blood (not recorded which). This TCR was sampled from a woman aged 30 to 39 with acute COVID-19. Here the CDR3 reads CASSLSGTGGPNTEAFF. CDR3 nucleotides: TGTGCCAGCAGCCTCTCCGGGACAGGGGGACCTAACACTGAAGCTTTCTTT.